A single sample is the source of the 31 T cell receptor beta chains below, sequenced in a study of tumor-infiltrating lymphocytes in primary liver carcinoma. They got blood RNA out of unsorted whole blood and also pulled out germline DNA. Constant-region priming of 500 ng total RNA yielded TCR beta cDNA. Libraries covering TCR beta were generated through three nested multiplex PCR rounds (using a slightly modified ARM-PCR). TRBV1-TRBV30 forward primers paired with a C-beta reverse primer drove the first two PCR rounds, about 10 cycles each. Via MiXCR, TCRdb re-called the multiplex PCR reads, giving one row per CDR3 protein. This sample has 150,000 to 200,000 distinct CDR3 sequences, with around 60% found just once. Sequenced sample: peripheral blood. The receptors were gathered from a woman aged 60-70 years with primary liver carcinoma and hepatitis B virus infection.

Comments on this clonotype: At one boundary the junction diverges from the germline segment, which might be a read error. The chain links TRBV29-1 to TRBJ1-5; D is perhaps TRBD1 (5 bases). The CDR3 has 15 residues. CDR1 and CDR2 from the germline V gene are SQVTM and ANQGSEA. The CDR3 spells CSVAGTGDNNQPRHF. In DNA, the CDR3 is TGCAGCGTTGCAGGGACGGGGGATAACAATCAGCCCCGGCATTTT.

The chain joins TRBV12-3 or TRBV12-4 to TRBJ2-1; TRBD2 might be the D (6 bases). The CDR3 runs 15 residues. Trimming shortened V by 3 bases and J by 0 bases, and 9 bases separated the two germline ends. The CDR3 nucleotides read TGTGCCAGCAGTTTGGGGGGTAACTCCTACAATGAGCAGTTCTTC. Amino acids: CASSLGGNSYNEQFF.

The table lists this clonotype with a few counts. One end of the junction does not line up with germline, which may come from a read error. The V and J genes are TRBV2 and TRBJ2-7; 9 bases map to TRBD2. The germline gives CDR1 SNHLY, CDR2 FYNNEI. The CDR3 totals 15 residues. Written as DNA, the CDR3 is TGTGCCAGCAGTGACATGCGGGAGGGATCCTACGAGCAGTATTTC. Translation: CASSDMREGSYEQYF.

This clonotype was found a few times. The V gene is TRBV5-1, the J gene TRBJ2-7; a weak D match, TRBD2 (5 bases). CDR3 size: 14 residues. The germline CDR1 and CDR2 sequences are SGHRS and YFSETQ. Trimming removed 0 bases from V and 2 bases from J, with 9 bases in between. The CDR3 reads CASSLAGFPYEQYF. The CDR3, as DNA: TGCGCCAGCAGCTTGGCGGGGTTCCCCTACGAGCAGTACTTC.

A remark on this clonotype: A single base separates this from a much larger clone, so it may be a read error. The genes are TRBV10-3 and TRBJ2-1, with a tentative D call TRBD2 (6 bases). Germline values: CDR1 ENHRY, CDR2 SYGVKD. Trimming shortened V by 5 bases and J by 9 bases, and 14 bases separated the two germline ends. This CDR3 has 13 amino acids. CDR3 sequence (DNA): TGTGCCATCAGTCTAGTGGGAGGTGCTGAGCAGTTCTTC. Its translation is CAISLVGGAEQFF.

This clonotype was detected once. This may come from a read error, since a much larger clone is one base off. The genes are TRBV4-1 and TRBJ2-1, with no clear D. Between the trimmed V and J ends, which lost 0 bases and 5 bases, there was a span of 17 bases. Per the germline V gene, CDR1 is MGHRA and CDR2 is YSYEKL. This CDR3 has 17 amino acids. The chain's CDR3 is CASSQETTLPLHNEQFF. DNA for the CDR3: TGCGCCAGCAGCCAAGAGACAACGTTACCCCTACACAATGAGCAGTTCTTC.

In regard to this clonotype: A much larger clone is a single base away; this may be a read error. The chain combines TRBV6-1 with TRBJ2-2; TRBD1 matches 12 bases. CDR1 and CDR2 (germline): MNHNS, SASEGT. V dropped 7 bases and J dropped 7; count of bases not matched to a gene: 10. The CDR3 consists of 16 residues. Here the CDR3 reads CASTPPGQGAIGELFF. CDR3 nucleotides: TGTGCCAGCACCCCCCCGGGACAGGGGGCAATCGGGGAGCTGTTTTTT.

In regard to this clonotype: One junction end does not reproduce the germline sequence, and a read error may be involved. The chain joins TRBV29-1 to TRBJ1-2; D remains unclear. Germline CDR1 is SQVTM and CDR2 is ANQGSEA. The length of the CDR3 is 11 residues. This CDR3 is CSVEAAIGHTF. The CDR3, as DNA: TGCAGTGTTGAGGCGGCTATTGGCCACACCTTC. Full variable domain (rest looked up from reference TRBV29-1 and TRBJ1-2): SAVISQKPSRDICQRGTSLTIQCQVDSQVTMMFWYRQQPGQSLTLIATANQGSEATYESGFVIDKFPISRPNLTFSTLTVSNMSPEDSSIYLCSVEAAIGHTFGSGTRLTVV.

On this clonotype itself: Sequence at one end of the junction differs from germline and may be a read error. The CDR3 protein is CGVEGGVGYTF. For the CDR3, the DNA is TGTGGCGTTGAGGGGGGCGTTGGCTACACCTTC. The chain uses TRBV29-1 and TRBJ1-2, with D perhaps TRBD1 (6 bases). In germline, CDR1 is SQVTM, CDR2 ANQGSEA. The CDR3 is 11 amino acids.

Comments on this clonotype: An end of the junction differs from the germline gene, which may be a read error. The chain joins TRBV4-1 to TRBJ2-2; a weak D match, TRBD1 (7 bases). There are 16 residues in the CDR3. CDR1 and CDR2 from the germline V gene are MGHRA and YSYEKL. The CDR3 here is CASRQGRSRGAGELFF. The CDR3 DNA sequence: TGCGCCAGCAGGCAAGGTCGGAGCAGGGGGGCAGGGGAGCTGTTTTTT.

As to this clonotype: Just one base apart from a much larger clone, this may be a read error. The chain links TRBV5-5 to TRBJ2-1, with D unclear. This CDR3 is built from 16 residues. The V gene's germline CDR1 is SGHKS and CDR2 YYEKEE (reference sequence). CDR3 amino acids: CASSLDTQHNYNEKFF. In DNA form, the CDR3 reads TGTGCCAGCAGCTTGGATACCCAACACAACTACAATGAGAAGTTCTTC.

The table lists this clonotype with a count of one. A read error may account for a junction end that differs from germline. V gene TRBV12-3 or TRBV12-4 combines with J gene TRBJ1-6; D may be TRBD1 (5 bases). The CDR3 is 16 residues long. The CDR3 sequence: CASSFGRVGNNSPLHF. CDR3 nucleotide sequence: TGTGCCAGTAGTTTTGGCAGGGTCGGAAATAATTCACCCCTCCACTTT.

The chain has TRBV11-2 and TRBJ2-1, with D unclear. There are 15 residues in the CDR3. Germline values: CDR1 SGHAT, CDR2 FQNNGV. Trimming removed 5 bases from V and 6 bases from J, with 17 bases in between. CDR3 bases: TGTGCCAGCAGCCCTCTAGGGAAGATAGCCAATGAGCAGTTCTTC. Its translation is CASSPLGKIANEQFF.

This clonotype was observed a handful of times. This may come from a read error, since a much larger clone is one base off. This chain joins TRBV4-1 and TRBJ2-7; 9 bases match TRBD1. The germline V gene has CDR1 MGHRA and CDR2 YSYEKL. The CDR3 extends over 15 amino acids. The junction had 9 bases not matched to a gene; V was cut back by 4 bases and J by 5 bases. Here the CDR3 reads CASSPGTGYPHEQYF. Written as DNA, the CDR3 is TGCGCCAGCAGCCCCGGGACAGGGTACCCCCACGAGCAGTACTTC.

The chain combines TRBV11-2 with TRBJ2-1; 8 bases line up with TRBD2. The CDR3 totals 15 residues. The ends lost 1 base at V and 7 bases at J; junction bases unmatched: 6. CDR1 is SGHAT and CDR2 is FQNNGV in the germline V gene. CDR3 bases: TGTGCCAGCAGCTTAGGAAGCGGGGGCCCAAATGAGCAGTTCTTC. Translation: CASSLGSGGPNEQFF.

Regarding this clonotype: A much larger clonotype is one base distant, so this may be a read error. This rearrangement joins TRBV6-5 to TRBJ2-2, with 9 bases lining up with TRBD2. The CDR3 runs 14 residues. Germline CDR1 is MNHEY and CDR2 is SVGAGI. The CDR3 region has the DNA TGTGCCAGCAGCATTCGCGGGAGGGCCGGGGAGCTGTTATTT. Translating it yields CASSIRGRAGELLF.

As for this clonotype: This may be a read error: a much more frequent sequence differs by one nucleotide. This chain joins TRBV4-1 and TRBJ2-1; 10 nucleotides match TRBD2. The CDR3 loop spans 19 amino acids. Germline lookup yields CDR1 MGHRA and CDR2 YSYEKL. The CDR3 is CASCQLMVQREGLNNEQFF. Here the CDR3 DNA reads TGCGCCAGCTGCCAACTTATGGTCCAGCGGGAGGGCCTGAACAATGAGCAGTTCTTC.

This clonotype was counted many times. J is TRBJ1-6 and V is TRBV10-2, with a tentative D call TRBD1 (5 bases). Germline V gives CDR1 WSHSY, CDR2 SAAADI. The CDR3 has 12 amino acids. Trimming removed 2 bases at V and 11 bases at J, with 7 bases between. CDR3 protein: CASSENRPPLHF. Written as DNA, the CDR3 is TGCGCCAGCAGTGAGAACAGGCCACCCCTCCACTTT.

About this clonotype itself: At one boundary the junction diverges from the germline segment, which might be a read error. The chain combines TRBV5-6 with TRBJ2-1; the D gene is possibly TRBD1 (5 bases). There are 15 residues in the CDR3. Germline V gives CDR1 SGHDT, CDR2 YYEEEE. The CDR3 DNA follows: TGTGCCAGCGGCTTGGGGCTATACCGTGGGGATGAGCAGTTCTTC. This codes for CASGLGLYRGDEQFF.

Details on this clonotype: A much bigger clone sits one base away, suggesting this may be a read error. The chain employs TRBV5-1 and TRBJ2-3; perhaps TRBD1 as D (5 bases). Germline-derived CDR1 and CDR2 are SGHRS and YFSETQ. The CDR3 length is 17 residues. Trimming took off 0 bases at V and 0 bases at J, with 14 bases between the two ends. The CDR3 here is CASSLVLDTTSTDTQYF. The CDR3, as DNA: TGCGCCAGCAGCTTGGTCCTGGACACCACTAGCACAGATACGCAGTATTTT.

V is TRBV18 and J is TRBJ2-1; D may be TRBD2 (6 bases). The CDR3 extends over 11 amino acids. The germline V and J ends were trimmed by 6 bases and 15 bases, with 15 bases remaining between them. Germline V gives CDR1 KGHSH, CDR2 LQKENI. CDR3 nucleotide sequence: TGTGCCAGCTCGTCCGGGAGAGGGACGTTCTTC. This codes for CASSSGRGTFF. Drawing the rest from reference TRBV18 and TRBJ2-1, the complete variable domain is NAGVMQNPRHLVRRRGQEARLRCSPMKGHSHVYWYRQLPEEGLKFMVYLQKENIIDESGMPKERFSAEFPKEGPSILRIQQVVRGDSAAYFCASSSGRGTFFGPGTRLTVL.

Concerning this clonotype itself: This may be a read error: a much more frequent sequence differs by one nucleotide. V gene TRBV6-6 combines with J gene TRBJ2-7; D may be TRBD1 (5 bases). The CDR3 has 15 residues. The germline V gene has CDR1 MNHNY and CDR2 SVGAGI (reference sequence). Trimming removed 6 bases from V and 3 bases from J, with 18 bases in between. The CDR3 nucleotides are TGTGCCAGCAGCCTGGCGACAGCCAGCAACTACGAGCAGTACTTC. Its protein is CASSLATASNYEQYF.

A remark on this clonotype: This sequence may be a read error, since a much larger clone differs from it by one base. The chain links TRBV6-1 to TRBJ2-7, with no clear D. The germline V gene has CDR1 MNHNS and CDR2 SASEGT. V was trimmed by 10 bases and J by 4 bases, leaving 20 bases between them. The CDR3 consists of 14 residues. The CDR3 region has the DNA TGTGCCAACAAGAGAGATGGGCCCCCATACGAGCAGTACTTC. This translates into CANKRDGPPYEQYF.

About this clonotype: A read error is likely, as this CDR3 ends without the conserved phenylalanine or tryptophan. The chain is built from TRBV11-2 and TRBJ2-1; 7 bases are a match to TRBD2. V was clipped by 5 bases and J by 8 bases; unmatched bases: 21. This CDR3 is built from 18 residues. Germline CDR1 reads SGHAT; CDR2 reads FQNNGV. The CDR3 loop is CASSAGLAGDYMTDEQFL. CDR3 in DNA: TGTGCCAGCAGCGCGGGGCTCGCCGGGGACTATATGACCGATGAGCAGTTCTTA.

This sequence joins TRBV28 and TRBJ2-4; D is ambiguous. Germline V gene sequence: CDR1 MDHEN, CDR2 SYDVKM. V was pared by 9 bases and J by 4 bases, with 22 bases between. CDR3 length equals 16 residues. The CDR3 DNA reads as TGTGCCAGTTCAGGCCCCTTTCATAGGGCAAAAAACATTCAGTACTTC. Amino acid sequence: CASSGPFHRAKNIQYF.

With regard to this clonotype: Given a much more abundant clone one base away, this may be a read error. This CDR3 reads CTISEPPGLAGEGGADTQYF. CDR3 nucleotides: TGTACCATCAGTGAGCCCCCCGGTCTAGCGGGAGAAGGGGGCGCAGATACGCAGTATTTT. The chain has TRBV10-3 and TRBJ2-3, with 10 bases that match TRBD2. Germline lookup yields CDR1 ENHRY and CDR2 SYGVKD. The CDR3 spans 20 residues.

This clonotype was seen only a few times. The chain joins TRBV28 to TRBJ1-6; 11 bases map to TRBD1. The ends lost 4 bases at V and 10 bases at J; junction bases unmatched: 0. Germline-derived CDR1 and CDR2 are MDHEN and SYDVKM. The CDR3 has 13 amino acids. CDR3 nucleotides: TGTGCCAGCAGTTGGGACAGGGGGTCACCCCTCCACTTT. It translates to CASSWDRGSPLHF.

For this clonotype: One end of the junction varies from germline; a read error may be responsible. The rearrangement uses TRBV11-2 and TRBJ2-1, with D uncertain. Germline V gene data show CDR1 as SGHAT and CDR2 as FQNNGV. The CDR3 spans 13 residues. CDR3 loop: CASSLEFPVEQLF. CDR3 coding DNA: TGTGCCAGCAGCTTAGAATTCCCTGTTGAGCAGTTATTC.

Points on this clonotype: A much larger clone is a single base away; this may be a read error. CDR3 residues: CSTVDRATYEQYF. Written as DNA, the CDR3 is TGCAGCACCGTGGACAGGGCAACCTACGAGCAGTACTTC. The rearrangement uses TRBV29-1 and TRBJ2-7; TRBD1 matches at 8 bases. The CDR3 is made up of 13 amino acids. Germline CDR1 SQVTM, CDR2 ANQGSEA. Trimming took 8 bases from V and 2 from J; bases not matched to a gene: 8.

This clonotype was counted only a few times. The CDR3 protein is CASSESWDRYEQYF. The CDR3 DNA reads as TGTGCCAGCAGTGAATCGTGGGACCGCTACGAGCAGTACTTC. This chain links TRBV6-1 with TRBJ2-7, with D perhaps assigned TRBD1 or TRBD2 (5 bases each). The germline V and J ends were trimmed by 2 bases and 3 bases, with 11 bases remaining between them. Germline V gene sequence: CDR1 MNHNS, CDR2 SASEGT. The CDR3 loop spans 14 amino acids.

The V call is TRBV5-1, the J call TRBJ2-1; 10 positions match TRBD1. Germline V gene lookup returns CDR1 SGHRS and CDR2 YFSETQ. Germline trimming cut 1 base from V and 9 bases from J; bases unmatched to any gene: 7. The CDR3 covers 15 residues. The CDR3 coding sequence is TGCGCCAGCAGCTTGATAGGGACAGGGGACACTGAGCAGTTCTTC. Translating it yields CASSLIGTGDTEQFF.